This T cell receptor beta chain was obtained from a study of STAT5B mutations in CD4+ large granular lymphocyte leukemia. Overall study results and limits: Higher CD4+ than CD8+ T-LGLL clonality might reflect small sample size. 8/27 top patient clones versus 2/35 control clones were TRBV06-family. No patients shared main leukemic clonotypes, though about 25% appeared at low frequency elsewhere.

In the authors' workflow: A productive frequency of 2.59 x 10-5 was the lowest detectable. The assay was immunoSEQ multiplex PCR, and TCRdb's table has in-frame clones only and misses some. Clone size and V and J calls were adopted from that table, with D and trimming inferred from the DNA. The repertoire holds fewer than 50,000 clones, around 85% seen once, with about 3% in the top ten. About this clone: Its specificity is not known.

Germline CDR1 is SNHLY and CDR2 is FYNNEI. The CDR3 has 15 amino acids. The V and J ends lost 5 bases and 7 bases, in that order; junction bases with no gene match: 10. The rearrangement uses TRBV2 and TRBJ2-3; 9 bases align to TRBD1. Sequenced material: CD4+ T cells from blood buffy coats. This clonotype originated in a human donor in good health. The CDR3, as DNA: TGTGCCAGCAGTCTCCCCTCCGGACAGGGGAATACGCAGTATTTT. It encodes CASSLPSGQGNTQYF.